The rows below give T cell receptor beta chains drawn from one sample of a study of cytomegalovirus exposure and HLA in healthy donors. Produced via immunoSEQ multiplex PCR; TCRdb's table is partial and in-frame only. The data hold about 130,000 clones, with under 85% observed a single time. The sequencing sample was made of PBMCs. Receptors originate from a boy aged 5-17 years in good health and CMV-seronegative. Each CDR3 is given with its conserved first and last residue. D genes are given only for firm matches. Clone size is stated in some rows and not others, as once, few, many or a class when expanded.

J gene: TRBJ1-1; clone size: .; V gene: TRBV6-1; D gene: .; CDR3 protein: CASSLLGREVTEAFF; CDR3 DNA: TGTGCCAGCAGTCTACTAGGGAGAGAGGTCACTGAAGCTTTCTTT
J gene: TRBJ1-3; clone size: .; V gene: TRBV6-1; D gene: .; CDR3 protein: CASSEDEGSGNTIYF; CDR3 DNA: TGTGCCAGCAGTGAAGACGAGGGCTCTGGAAACACCATATATTTT
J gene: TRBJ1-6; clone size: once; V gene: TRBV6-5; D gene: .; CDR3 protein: CASSGFQGIGSPLHF; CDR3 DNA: TGTGCCAGCAGTGGATTTCAGGGGATTGGGTCACCCCTCCACTTT
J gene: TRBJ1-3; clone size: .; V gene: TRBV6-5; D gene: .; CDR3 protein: CASSYLAGDGNTIYF; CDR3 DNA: TGTGCCAGCAGTTATTTGGCAGGGGATGGAAACACCATATATTTT
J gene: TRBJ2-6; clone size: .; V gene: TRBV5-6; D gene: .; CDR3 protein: CASSLALTETSGANVLTF; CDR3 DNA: TGTGCCAGCAGCTTGGCCTTGACAGAGACCTCTGGGGCCAACGTCCTGACTTTC
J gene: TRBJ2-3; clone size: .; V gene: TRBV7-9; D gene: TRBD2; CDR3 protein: CASSLTSGRATDTQYF; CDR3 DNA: TGTGCCAGCAGCTTGACTAGCGGGAGGGCCACAGATACGCAGTATTTT
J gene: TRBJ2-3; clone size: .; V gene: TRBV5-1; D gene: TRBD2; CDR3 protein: CASSTASGGADTQYF; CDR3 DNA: TGCGCCAGCAGCACGGCTAGCGGGGGGGCAGATACGCAGTATTTT
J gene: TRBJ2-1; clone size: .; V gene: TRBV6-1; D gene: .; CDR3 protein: CASSERLPVLVPRLREQFF; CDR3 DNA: TGTGCCAGCAGTGAACGTTTGCCAGTATTGGTCCCCCGACTTCGTGAGCAGTTCTTC
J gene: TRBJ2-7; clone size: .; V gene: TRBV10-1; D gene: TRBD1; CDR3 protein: CASSSGTGDTYEQYF; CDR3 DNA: TGCGCCAGCAGTTCCGGGACAGGGGACACCTACGAGCAGTACTTC
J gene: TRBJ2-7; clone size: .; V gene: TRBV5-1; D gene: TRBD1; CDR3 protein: CASSLSDRGGEQYF; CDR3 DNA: TGCGCCAGCAGCTTGAGCGACAGGGGAGGCGAGCAGTACTTC
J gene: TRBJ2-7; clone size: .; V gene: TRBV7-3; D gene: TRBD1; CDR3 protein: CASSNTGTGEQYF; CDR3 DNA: TGTGCCAGCAGCAACACGGGGACAGGAGAGCAGTACTTC
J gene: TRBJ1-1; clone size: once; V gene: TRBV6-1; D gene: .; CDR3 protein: CASREYPQGGNTEAFF; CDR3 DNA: TGTGCCAGCAGGGAATACCCACAGGGTGGGAACACTGAAGCTTTCTTT
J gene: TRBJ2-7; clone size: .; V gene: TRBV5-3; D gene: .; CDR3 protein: CAIATITYEQYF; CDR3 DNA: TGTGCCATAGCGACCATTACCTACGAGCAGTACTTC
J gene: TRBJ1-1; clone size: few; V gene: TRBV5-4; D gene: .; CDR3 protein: CASSTGQLNTEAFF; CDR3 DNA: TGTGCCAGCAGCACCGGACAGCTGAACACTGAAGCTTTCTTT
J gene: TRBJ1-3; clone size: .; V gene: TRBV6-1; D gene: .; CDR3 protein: CASRPRVTGNTIYF; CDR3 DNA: TGTGCCAGCAGACCCAGGGTGACTGGAAACACCATATATTTT
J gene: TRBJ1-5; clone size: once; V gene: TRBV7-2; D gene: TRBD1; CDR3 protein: CASSLMTGEINQPQHF; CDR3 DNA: TGTGCCAGCAGCTTAATGACAGGGGAAATCAATCAGCCCCAGCATTTT
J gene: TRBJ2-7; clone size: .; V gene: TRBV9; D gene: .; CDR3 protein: CASSVGGVSSYEQYF; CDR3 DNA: TGTGCCAGCAGCGTAGGAGGAGTAAGCTCCTACGAGCAGTACTTC